This T cell receptor (beta chain) is from a study of T cell changes during pregnancy in multiple sclerosis. Only in-frame clones appear in the TCRdb table, and some are missing; sequencing was by immunoSEQ multiplex PCR. The table includes about 51,000 clones, roughly 94% detected once. Germline lookup yields CDR1 SGHDT and CDR2 YYEEEE. Deletions cut 4 bases from V and 0 bases from J, with 11 bases between. This CDR3 comprises 14 residues. The source material was CD4+ T cells from peripheral blood mononuclear cells, sampled in the second trimester of pregnancy. This sequence originates from a female donor with multiple sclerosis, enrolled in a pregnancy study. The chain links TRBV5-6 to TRBJ2-7; TRBD1 is a possible D gene (6 bases). The CDR3 sequence: CASSEQGLSYEQYF. CDR3 DNA: TGTGCCAGCAGCGAACAGGGCCTCTCCTACGAGCAGTACTTC.